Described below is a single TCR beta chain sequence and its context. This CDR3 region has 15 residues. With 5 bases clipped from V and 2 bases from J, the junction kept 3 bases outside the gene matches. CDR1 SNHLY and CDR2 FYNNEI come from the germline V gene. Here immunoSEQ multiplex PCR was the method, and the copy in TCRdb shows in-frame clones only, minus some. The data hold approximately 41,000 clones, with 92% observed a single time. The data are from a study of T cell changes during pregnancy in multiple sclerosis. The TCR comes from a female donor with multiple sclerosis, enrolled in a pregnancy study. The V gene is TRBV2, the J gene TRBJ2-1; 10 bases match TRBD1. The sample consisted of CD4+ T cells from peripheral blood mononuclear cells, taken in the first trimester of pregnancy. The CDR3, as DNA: TGTGCCAGCAGTCCGGGACAGGGGACCTACAATGAGCAGTTCTTC. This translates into CASSPGQGTYNEQFF.